This TCR beta chain emerged from a study of blood T cells in healthy people across ages. The length of the CDR3 is 16 residues. PCR was performed a second time for roughly 6 to 12 cycles using a sample-barcoded 5' primer and a J-beta primer mix. TCRdb independently ran MiXCR on the 5' RACE reads; one entry per CDR3 protein. The data contain around 280,000 distinct CDR3 sequences, 25% to 30% of them singletons. The sequenced material came from blood. The gene calls are TRBV12-3 or TRBV12-4 and TRBJ2-5, with 13 bases lining up with TRBD2. The DNA end favors TRBJ2-1, so the J call may be wrong. This receptor was obtained from a woman in her 70s in good health. The CDR3 bases are TGTGCCAGCAACCTCGGACTAGCGGGAGAAGTAAGTGAGCAGTTCTTC. Encoded protein: CASNLGLAGEVSEQFF.